This T cell receptor beta chain derives from a study of cytomegalovirus exposure and HLA in healthy donors. Study-wide results and caveats: In vitro testing confirmed a few CMV-associated chains as specific for CMV antigens. For cytomegalovirus status, the classifier reportedly gave diagnoses with high specificity and sensitivity. There were some public TCRs occurring in many donors, but most TCR sequences were rare. Subsequent analysis of the approximately 120 validation repertoires found a tendency for first-cohort TCR clusters to co-occur.

CDR1 and CDR2 (germline): SNHLY, FYNNEI. V shed 5 bases and J shed 4 bases, with 15 bases lying between them. This CDR3 has 14 residues. Details on this clone: Its cognate antigen is unknown.

Libraries were prepared by immunoSEQ multiplex PCR; TCRdb keeps only in-frame clonotypes and omits some of them. The data show about 98,000 clones, around 88% seen once. V gene TRBV2 combines with J gene TRBJ2-7, with D possibly TRBD1 on 6 matching bases. The TCR was taken from a woman between 25 and 40 years old in good health and CMV-seronegative. Sequencing input: PBMCs. This CDR3 is CASSRGQLFYEQYF. The DNA of the CDR3 is TGTGCCAGCAGTAGAGGACAGCTTTTTTACGAGCAGTACTTC. Full variable domain (outside the CDR3, taken from reference TRBV2 and TRBJ2-7): EPEVTQTPSHQVTQMGQEVILRCVPISNHLYFYWYRQILGQKVEFLVSFYNNEISEKSEIFDDQFSVERPDGSNFTLKIRSTKLEDSAMYFCASSRGQLFYEQYFGPGTRLTVT.